The rows below give T cell receptor beta chains drawn from one sample of a study of control samples from healthy donors and cancer patients. The assay was immunoSEQ multiplex PCR, and TCRdb's table has in-frame clones only and misses some. This sample carries 120,000 or so clones, around 93% of them seen once, and the ten largest clones take 1.5% to 2%. The sequenced material came from PBMCs. The receptors come from a man between 50 and 59 years old with head and neck cancer. CDR3s include the opening cysteine and the closing phenylalanine or tryptophan. A D gene is named only where the DNA matches it firmly. Part of the rows lack a size; the others show once, few, many or a class for expanded clones.

>TRBJ2-2|.|.|TRBV7-3
CASSLSGVGELFF
TGTGCCAGCAGCTTATCAGGGGTCGGGGAGCTGTTTTTT
>TRBJ2-2|.|TRBD1|TRBV5-1
CASSLEGQAHGELFF
TGCGCCAGCAGCTTGGAGGGACAGGCCCACGGGGAGCTGTTTTTT
>TRBJ2-7|.|.|TRBV6-2/TRBV6-3
CASSYGFDEQYF
TGTGCCAGCAGTTACGGGTTTGACGAGCAGTACTTC
>TRBJ1-5|.|.|TRBV13
CASSLSRGSNQPQHF
TGTGCCAGCAGCTTATCGCGGGGGAGCAATCAGCCCCAGCATTTT
>TRBJ1-2|once|.|TRBV2
CASSARQETHYTF
TGTGCCAGCAGTGCCCGGCAGGAGACCCACTACACCTTC
>TRBJ2-5|.|.|TRBV7-9
CASSLGADKETQYF
TGTGCCAGCAGCTTAGGGGCTGATAAAGAGACCCAGTACTTC
>TRBJ1-5|.|.|TRBV24-1
CATSARGDQPQHF
TGTGCCACCAGTGCCCGGGGGGATCAGCCCCAGCATTTT
>TRBJ1-6|.|.|TRBV7-3
CASSLGGSSSPLHF
TGTGCCAGCAGCTTAGGAGGGAGCAGTTCACCCCTCCACTTT
>TRBJ2-7|.|.|TRBV6-5
CASSYRYEQYF
TGTGCCAGCAGTTACCGCTACGAGCAGTACTTC
>TRBJ1-1|.|.|TRBV28
CASLMNTEAFF
TGTGCCAGCCTCATGAACACTGAAGCTTTCTTT
>TRBJ1-4|.|.|TRBV4-3
CASSQDPSHNEKLFF
TGCGCCAGCAGCCAAGATCCCAGCCACAATGAAAAACTGTTTTTT
>TRBJ2-3|.|.|TRBV7-9
CASSLIQRQDTQYF
TGTGCCAGCAGCTTAATCCAACGGCAGGATACGCAGTATTTT
>TRBJ2-1|.|.|TRBV7-2
CASSLDRSNNEQFF
TGTGCCAGCAGCCTCGACAGGAGTAACAATGAGCAGTTCTTC
>TRBJ1-4|.|.|TRBV18
CASSPPEQPEKLFF
TGTGCCAGCTCACCACCGGAACAGCCCGAAAAACTGTTTTTT
>TRBJ2-5|.|.|TRBV3-1/TRBV3-2
CASSQAGGEVTQYF
TGTGCCAGCAGCCAAGCAGGCGGGGAGGTGACCCAGTACTTC
>TRBJ2-7|.|.|TRBV5-1
CASSLDGYEQYF
TGCGCCAGCAGCTTGGACGGCTACGAGCAGTACTTC
>TRBJ2-1|once|TRBD1|TRBV11-2
CASSSGADRGDDEQFF
TGTGCCAGCAGCTCAGGGGCGGACAGGGGGGACGATGAGCAGTTCTTC
>TRBJ2-7|few|.|TRBV2
CASRVTDRYEQYF
TGTGCCAGCAGGGTGACAGATCGCTACGAGCAGTACTTC
>TRBJ1-4|.|TRBD1|TRBV6-2/TRBV6-3
CASSYQATGGRKLFF
TGTGCCAGCAGTTACCAGGCGACAGGGGGCCGAAAACTGTTTTTT
>TRBJ2-5|.|.|TRBV23-1
CASSQWRVGTQYF
TGCGCCAGCAGTCAATGGAGGGTAGGGACCCAGTACTTC
>TRBJ1-3|.|TRBD1|TRBV11-2
CASSPSGQYNSGNTIYF
TGTGCCAGCAGCCCCTCGGGACAGTACAACTCTGGAAACACCATATATTTT
>TRBJ1-4|.|.|TRBV30
CAWSQQTKTTNEKLFF
TGTGCCTGGAGTCAACAGACCAAAACAACTAATGAAAAACTGTTTTTT
>TRBJ1-1|.|.|TRBV2
CARGGTKKNTEAFF
TGTGCCAGAGGAGGGACAAAAAAGAACACTGAAGCTTTCTTT
>TRBJ1-2|.|.|TRBV4-2
CASAPGVDDYGYTF
TGTGCCAGCGCCCCGGGGGTGGATGACTATGGCTACACCTTC
>TRBJ1-1|.|TRBD1|TRBV11-2
CASSLYPRGATEAFF
TGTGCCAGCAGCTTATATCCCAGGGGGGCCACTGAAGCTTTCTTT
>TRBJ2-2|.|.|TRBV18
CASSPELSGELFF
TGTGCCAGCTCACCAGAGCTGTCCGGGGAGCTGTTTTTT
>TRBJ1-5|few|.|TRBV6-1
CASSESWLSNQPQHF
TGTGCCAGCAGTGAATCGTGGTTATCCAATCAGCCCCAGCATTTT
>TRBJ2-6|.|.|TRBV28
CASRWTDSSGANVLTF
TGTGCTTCTAGGTGGACAGATAGCTCTGGGGCCAACGTCCTGACTTTC
>TRBJ2-3|.|.|TRBV14
CASSQDGGVSTDTQYF
TGTGCCAGCAGCCAAGATGGCGGGGTGAGCACAGATACGCAGTATTTT
>TRBJ1-4|once|.|TRBV28
CASSNRQVEKLFF
TGTGCCAGCAGTAACCGACAGGTAGAAAAACTGTTTTTT
>TRBJ2-1|.|.|TRBV5-6
CASSLLSALAYNEQFF
TGTGCCAGCAGCTTGTTGTCAGCCCTTGCCTACAATGAGCAGTTCTTC
>TRBJ2-1|.|TRBD1|TRBV7-7
CASSTNDRGGYNEQFF
TGTGCCAGCAGCACAAACGACAGGGGGGGGTACAATGAGCAGTTCTTC
>TRBJ1-4|.|TRBD1|TRBV30
CAWRPGQGNEKLFF
TGTGCCTGGAGGCCGGGACAGGGTAATGAAAAACTGTTTTTT
>TRBJ1-3|.|.|TRBV12-3/TRBV12-4
CASSFIMADTIYF
TGTGCCAGCAGTTTTATCATGGCGGACACCATATATTTT
>TRBJ2-7|.|TRBD1|TRBV7-9
CASSHSGTGFHEQYF
TGTGCCAGCAGCCACTCCGGGACAGGGTTCCACGAGCAGTACTTC
>TRBJ1-5|once|.|TRBV7-4
CASSLVRSFEPQHF
TGTGCCAGCAGCTTAGTCAGGAGTTTTGAGCCCCAGCATTTT
>TRBJ1-4|.|.|TRBV4-1
CASSPGTASTNEKLFF
TGCGCCAGCAGCCCGGGGACGGCCTCAACTAATGAAAAACTGTTTTTT
>TRBJ1-1|.|TRBD1|TRBV28
CASSFGDRVATEAFF
TGTGCCAGCAGTTTCGGGGACAGGGTGGCCACTGAAGCTTTCTTT
>TRBJ1-5|.|.|TRBV9
CAIQGRNQPQHF
TGTGCCATCCAGGGGCGCAATCAGCCCCAGCATTTT
>TRBJ1-2|.|.|TRBV14
CASSQGVFGGYTF
TGTGCCAGCAGCCAAGGGGTGTTTGGTGGCTACACCTTC
>TRBJ2-2|.|.|TRBV7-9
CASRPTRGELFF
TGTGCCAGCAGACCTACCCGCGGGGAGCTGTTTTTT
>TRBJ2-5|.|.|TRBV2
CASSGQSETQYF
TGTGCCAGCAGTGGTCAGTCGGAGACCCAGTACTTC
>TRBJ1-6|.|TRBD1|TRBV6-2/TRBV6-3
CASSLQGGGSPLHF
TGTGCCAGCAGCCTTCAGGGGGGAGGCTCACCCCTCCACTTT
>TRBJ2-5|.|TRBD2|TRBV5-4
CASSPGGTQETQYF
TGTGCCAGCAGTCCCGGGGGGACGCAAGAGACCCAGTACTTC
>TRBJ2-6|.|.|TRBV6-2/TRBV6-3
CASSWDSGANVLTF
TGTGCCAGCAGTTGGGACTCTGGGGCCAACGTCCTGACTTTC
>TRBJ2-2|.|.|TRBV9
CASSDRHTNTGELFF
TGTGCCAGCAGCGATCGACATACGAACACCGGGGAGCTGTTTTTT
>TRBJ2-1|.|.|TRBV7-2
CASSPQGYEQFF
TGTGCCAGCAGCCCTCAGGGCTATGAGCAGTTCTTC
>TRBJ1-6|.|.|TRBV3-1/TRBV3-2
CASSLQAGVGNSPLHF
TGTGCCAGCAGCCTCCAGGCAGGGGTAGGGAATTCACCCCTCCACTTT
>TRBJ2-7|.|.|TRBV4-1
CASSQDGTYEQYF
TGCGCCAGTAGCCAAGATGGGACGTACGAGCAGTACTTC
>TRBJ2-1|.|.|TRBV18
CASSPPARGTGEQFF
TGTGCCAGCTCACCACCGGCGAGGGGGACTGGTGAGCAGTTCTTC